The 19 T cell receptor beta chains given below trace back to one sample, sequenced in a study of early T cells in non-severe SARS-CoV-2 infection. TCRdb itself ran the 5' RACE reads through MiXCR, one entry per CDR3 protein. This sample has approximately 38,000 distinct CDR3 sequences, with 4.7% found just once. The sequencing sample was made of whole blood. These receptors all stem from an adult who was a healthcare worker with PCR-confirmed SARS-CoV-2 infection or an uninfected control (not recorded which).

The chain uses TRBV5-1 and TRBJ1-1; weak D call: TRBD1 (6 bases). This CDR3 is 15 amino acids long. Trimming pared 3 bases from V and 0 bases from J, leaving 12 bases between. Germline V gene sequence: CDR1 SGHRS, CDR2 YFSETQ. As DNA, the CDR3 is TGCGCCAGCAGCTCAACAGGGAACATGAACACTGAAGCTTTCTTT. Translating it yields CASSSTGNMNTEAFF.

The chain carries TRBV7-8 and TRBJ1-2, with 10 bases identical to TRBD1. Germline V CDR1 and CDR2: SGHVS, FQNEAQ. This CDR3 has 14 residues. Trimming at V came to 5 bases and at J to 8 bases, leaving 8 bases not matched to a gene. In nucleotides, the CDR3 is TGTGCCAGCAGCAAAACCCGGGACAGGGGCGGCTACACCTTC. It is translated as CASSKTRDRGGYTF.

In this sample, this clonotype turned up many times. The chain combines TRBV27 with TRBJ2-4; possible D gene TRBD2, 5 bases. Germline V gives CDR1 MNHEY, CDR2 SMNVEV (reference sequence). This CDR3 region has 13 residues. The V end lost 5 bases, the J end lost 8 bases, and 13 bases lay between the germline ends. CDR3 DNA sequence: TGTGCCAGCAGTCCCACCATCGGGGACATTCAGTACTTC. It translates to CASSPTIGDIQYF.

This clonotype was recorded many times. This chain uses TRBV7-2 with TRBJ1-3; weak D call: TRBD1 (5 bases). Germline values: CDR1 SGHTA, CDR2 FQGNSA. CDR3 length: 15 residues. The V end was cut by 0 bases, the J end by 6 bases, with 12 bases between. CDR3 sequence: CASSLASGVLNTIYF. The CDR3 region has the DNA TGTGCCAGCAGCTTAGCGTCGGGGGTATTAAACACCATATATTTT.

This clonotype was picked up a small number of times. The genes are TRBV4-1 and TRBJ2-1; 7 bases are a match to TRBD2. Looked up from germline, CDR1 is MGHRA and CDR2 is YSYEKL. V trimming: 0 bases; J trimming: 9 bases; junction bases outside the gene matches: 5. The CDR3 is 14 residues long. CDR3 sequence: CASSQDRGGLEQFF. Written as DNA, the CDR3 is TGCGCCAGCAGCCAAGATCGGGGAGGGCTTGAGCAGTTCTTC.

This clonotype was seen many times. In DNA form, the CDR3 reads TGTGCCAGCAGTTACAACAGGGGGTACGAGCAGTACTTC. This codes for CASSYNRGYEQYF. The chain uses TRBV6-6 and TRBJ2-7; 8 nucleotides agree with TRBD1. The CDR3 is made up of 13 amino acids. Germline V gene sequence: CDR1 MNHNY, CDR2 SVGAGI (reference sequence). J lost 4 bases, V lost 2 bases, and 1 base had no gene match.

This clonotype was seen ten or more times. J is TRBJ2-7 and V is TRBV7-9; 8 nucleotides line up with TRBD1. Looked up from germline, CDR1 is SEHNR and CDR2 is FQNEAQ (reference sequence). This CDR3 is built from 14 residues. J was trimmed by 7 bases and V by 4 bases; bases with no gene match: 9. CDR3 amino acids: CASSWDRSPSEQYF. In DNA, the CDR3 is TGTGCCAGCAGCTGGGACAGGAGCCCGTCGGAGCAGTACTTC.

This clonotype is termed medium-sized. The CDR3 is CSAPEQGIGSPLHF. For the CDR3, the DNA is TGCAGTGCACCTGAACAGGGTATCGGTTCACCCCTCCACTTT. This chain joins TRBV20-1 and TRBJ1-6; possibly TRBD1 for D (6 bases). Between the trimmed V and J ends, which lost 6 bases and 9 bases, there was a span of 18 bases. Germline-derived CDR1 and CDR2 are DFQATT and SNEGSKA (reference sequence). CDR3 length: 14 residues.

This clonotype was detected only a few times. The genes are TRBV7-9 and TRBJ2-1; D may be TRBD2 (5 bases). The V end lost 6 bases, the J end lost 6 bases, and 15 bases lay between the germline ends. This CDR3 is built from 14 residues. CDR1 SEHNR and CDR2 FQNEAQ come from the germline V gene (reference sequence). CDR3 in amino acids: CASRGVQRSNEQFF. The DNA of the CDR3 is TGTGCCAGCAGGGGAGTGCAGCGAAGCAATGAGCAGTTCTTC.

About this clonotype itself: The junction differs from germline at one of its ends, possibly a read error. The chain is built from TRBV20-1 and TRBJ1-1; 9 bases align to TRBD1. The CDR3 extends over 15 amino acids. CDR1 DFQATT and CDR2 SNEGSKA come from the germline V gene (reference sequence). The CDR3 sequence is CSARVGRTGVPEAIF. The CDR3 DNA reads as TGCAGTGCTAGAGTGGGCCGGACAGGGGTCCCTGAAGCCATCTTT.

The CDR3 bases are TGCGCCAGCGGTCCTGAGGGAGTCTACGAGCAGTACTTC. Translated: CASGPEGVYEQYF. The rearrangement uses TRBV5-1 and TRBJ2-7; a weak D match, TRBD2 (5 bases). This CDR3 has 13 residues. Germline CDR1 SGHRS, CDR2 YFSETQ. Trimming took off 7 bases at V and 3 bases at J, with 14 bases between the two ends. The entire variable domain, with the rest obtained from reference TRBV5-1 and TRBJ2-7, is as follows: KAGVTQTPRYLIKTRGQQVTLSCSPISGHRSVSWYQQTPGQGLQFLFEYFSETQRNKGNFPGRFSGRQFSNSRSEMNVSTLELGDSALYLCASGPEGVYEQYFGPGTRLTVT.

This clonotype has ten or more counts. CDR3 loop: CSARTGGRGTEAFF. The CDR3 DNA reads TGCAGTGCTAGAACAGGGGGCCGTGGGACTGAAGCTTTCTTT. This chain joins TRBV20-1 and TRBJ1-1; 9 bases are a match to TRBD1. V lost 2 bases, J lost 5 bases, and 6 bases stayed unmatched. CDR3 length equals 14 residues. The germline CDR1 and CDR2 sequences are DFQATT and SNEGSKA (reference sequence).

At least ten counts were recorded for this clonotype. V gene TRBV20-1 combines with J gene TRBJ1-3; D perhaps matches TRBD1 (5 bases). The CDR3 totals 15 residues. Looked up from germline, CDR1 is DFQATT and CDR2 is SNEGSKA (reference sequence). V dropped 4 bases and J dropped 0 bases, with 13 bases sitting between them. This CDR3 reads CSATQGSFSGNTIYF. The CDR3 coding sequence is TGCAGTGCTACTCAGGGATCTTTCTCTGGAAACACCATATATTTT.

This clonotype has at least ten counts. The J gene is TRBJ2-5, the V gene TRBV28, with 7 bases fitting TRBD1. The trim removed 5 bases at V and 3 bases at J, leaving 12 bases unmatched. Germline lookup yields CDR1 MDHEN and CDR2 SYDVKM. This CDR3 is built from 16 residues. CDR3 protein: CASSLGAGTAEETQYF. Written as DNA, the CDR3 is TGTGCCAGCAGTCTCGGGGCCGGGACAGCTGAAGAGACCCAGTACTTC.

This rearrangement joins TRBV10-3 to TRBJ2-3; 9 nucleotides match TRBD1. With V trimmed by 7 bases and J by 3 bases, 5 bases remained unmatched. Germline V lookup: CDR1 ENHRY, CDR2 SYGVKD. The CDR3 is made up of 14 amino acids. In DNA, the CDR3 is TGTGCCATCACCCCGGGACAGGGAACAGATACGCAGTATTTT. Protein: CAITPGQGTDTQYF.

This rearrangement joins TRBV28 to TRBJ1-5; D remains ambiguous. The germline V gene has CDR1 MDHEN and CDR2 SYDVKM. The CDR3 length is 14 residues. V was shortened by 7 bases and J by 7 bases, with 17 bases between the two germline ends. For the CDR3, the DNA is TGTGCCAGCACCCGAGAGGGAGAGACCCAGCCCCAGCATTTT. It specifies CASTREGETQPQHF.

In its sample, this clonotype was seen a few times. V usage is TRBV5-1 and J usage is TRBJ2-1; 11 nucleotides line up with TRBD1. The CDR3 runs to 15 residues. V shed 4 bases and J 6 bases; nucleotides not matched to a gene: 6. Germline CDR1 is SGHRS and CDR2 is YFSETQ. The CDR3 protein is CASSPGTGGGNEQFF. In DNA, the CDR3 is TGCGCCAGCAGCCCAGGGACAGGGGGTGGCAATGAGCAGTTCTTC.

The chain joins TRBV18 to TRBJ1-1, with D possibly being TRBD1 (6 bases). This CDR3 region has 15 residues. Trimming took 0 bases from V and 4 from J, leaving 12 bases between them. Germline CDR1 is KGHSH and CDR2 is LQKENI. The CDR3, as DNA: TGTGCCAGCTCACCACCGAGGGGGGGGCTCACTGAAGCTTTCTTT. Residues: CASSPPRGGLTEAFF.

This clonotype was detected many times. This chain uses TRBV18 with TRBJ2-4; D is perhaps TRBD1 (5 bases). Germline assignment: CDR1 KGHSH and CDR2 LQKENI. Trimming took off 2 bases at V and 0 bases at J, with 14 bases between the two ends. The CDR3 has 17 residues. For the CDR3, the DNA is TGTGCCAGCTCACCATACGAGACAGAGATAGCCAAAAACATTCAGTACTTC. The encoded protein is CASSPYETEIAKNIQYF.